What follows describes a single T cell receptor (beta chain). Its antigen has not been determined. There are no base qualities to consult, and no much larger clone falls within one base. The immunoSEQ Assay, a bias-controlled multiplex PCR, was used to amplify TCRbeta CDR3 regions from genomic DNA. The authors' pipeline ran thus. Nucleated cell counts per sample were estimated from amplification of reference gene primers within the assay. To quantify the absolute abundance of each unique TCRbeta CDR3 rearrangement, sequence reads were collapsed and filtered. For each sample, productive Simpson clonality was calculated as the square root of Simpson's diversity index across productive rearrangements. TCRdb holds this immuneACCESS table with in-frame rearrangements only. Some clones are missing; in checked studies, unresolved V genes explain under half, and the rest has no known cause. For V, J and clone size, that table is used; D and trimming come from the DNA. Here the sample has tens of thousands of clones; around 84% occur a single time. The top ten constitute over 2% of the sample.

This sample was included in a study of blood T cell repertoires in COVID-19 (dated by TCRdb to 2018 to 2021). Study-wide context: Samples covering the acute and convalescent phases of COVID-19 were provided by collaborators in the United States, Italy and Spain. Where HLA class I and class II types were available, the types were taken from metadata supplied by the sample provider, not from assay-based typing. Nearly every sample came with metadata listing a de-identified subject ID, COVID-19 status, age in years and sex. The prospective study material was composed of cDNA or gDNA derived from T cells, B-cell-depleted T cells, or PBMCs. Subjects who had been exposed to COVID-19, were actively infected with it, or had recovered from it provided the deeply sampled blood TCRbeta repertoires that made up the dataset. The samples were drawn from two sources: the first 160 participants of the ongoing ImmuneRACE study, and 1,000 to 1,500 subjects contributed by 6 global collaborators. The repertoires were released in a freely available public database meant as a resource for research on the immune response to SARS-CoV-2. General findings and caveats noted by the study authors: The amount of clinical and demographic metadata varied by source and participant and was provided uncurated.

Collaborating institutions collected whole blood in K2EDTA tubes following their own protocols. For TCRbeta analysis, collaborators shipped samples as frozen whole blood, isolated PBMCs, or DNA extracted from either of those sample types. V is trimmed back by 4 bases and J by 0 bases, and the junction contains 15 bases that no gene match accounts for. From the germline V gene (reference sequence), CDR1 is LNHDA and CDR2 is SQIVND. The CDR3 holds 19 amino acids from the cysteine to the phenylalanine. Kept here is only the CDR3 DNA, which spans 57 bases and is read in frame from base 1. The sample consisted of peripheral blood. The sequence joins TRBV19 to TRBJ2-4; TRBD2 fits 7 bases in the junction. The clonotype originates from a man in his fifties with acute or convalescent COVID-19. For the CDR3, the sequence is CASSNLIHLADIAKNIQYF. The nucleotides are TGTGCCAGTAGTAACCTGATTCACCTAGCGGACATAGCCAAAAACATTCAGTACTTC.